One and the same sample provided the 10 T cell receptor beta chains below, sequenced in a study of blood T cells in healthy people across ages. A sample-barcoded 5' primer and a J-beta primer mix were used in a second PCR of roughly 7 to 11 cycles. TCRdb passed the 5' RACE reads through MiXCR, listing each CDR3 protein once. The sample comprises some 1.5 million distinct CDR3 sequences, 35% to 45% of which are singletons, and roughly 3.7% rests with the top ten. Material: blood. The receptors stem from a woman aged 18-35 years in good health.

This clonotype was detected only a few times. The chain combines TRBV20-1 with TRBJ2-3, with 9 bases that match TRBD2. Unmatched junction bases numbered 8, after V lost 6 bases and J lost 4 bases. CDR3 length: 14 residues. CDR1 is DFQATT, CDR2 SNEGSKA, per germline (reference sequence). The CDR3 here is CSAPLAGYADTQYF. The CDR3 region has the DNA TGCAGTGCCCCCCTAGCGGGGTATGCAGATACGCAGTATTTT.

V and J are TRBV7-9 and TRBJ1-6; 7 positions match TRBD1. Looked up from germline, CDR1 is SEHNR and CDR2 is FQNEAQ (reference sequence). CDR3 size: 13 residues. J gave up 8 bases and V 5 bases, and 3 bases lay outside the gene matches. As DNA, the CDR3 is TGTGCCAGCAGCCGGGACAGCTATTCACCCCTCCACTTT. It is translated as CASSRDSYSPLHF.

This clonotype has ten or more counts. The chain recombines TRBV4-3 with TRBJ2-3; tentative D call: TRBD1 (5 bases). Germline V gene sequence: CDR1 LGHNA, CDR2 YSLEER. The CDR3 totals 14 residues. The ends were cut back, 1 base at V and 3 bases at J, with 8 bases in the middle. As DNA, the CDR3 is TGCGCCAGCAGCCAAGCACCAGGGACAGATACGCAGTATTTT. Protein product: CASSQAPGTDTQYF.

The CDR3 bases are TGTGCCAGCAGACTCGGACAGATGGGTTCACCCCTCCACTTT. Translating gives CASRLGQMGSPLHF. The chain uses TRBV5-5 and TRBJ1-6; a possible D gene is TRBD1 (6 bases). Germline lookup yields CDR1 SGHKS and CDR2 YYEKEE (reference sequence). V lost 5 bases and J lost 9, with 15 bases in between. The CDR3 is made up of 14 amino acids.

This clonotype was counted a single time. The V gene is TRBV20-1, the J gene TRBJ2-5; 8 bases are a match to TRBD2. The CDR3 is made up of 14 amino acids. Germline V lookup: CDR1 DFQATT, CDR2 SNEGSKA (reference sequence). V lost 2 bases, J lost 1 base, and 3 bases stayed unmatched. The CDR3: CSARSAGGQETQYF. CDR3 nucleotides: TGCAGTGCTAGAAGTGCGGGAGGCCAAGAGACCCAGTACTTC.

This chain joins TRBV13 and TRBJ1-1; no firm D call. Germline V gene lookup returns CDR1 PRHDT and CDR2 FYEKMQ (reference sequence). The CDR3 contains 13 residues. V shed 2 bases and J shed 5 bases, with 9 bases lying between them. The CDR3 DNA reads TGTGCCAGCAGCTTACAACATGGGACTGAAGCTTTCTTT. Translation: CASSLQHGTEAFF.

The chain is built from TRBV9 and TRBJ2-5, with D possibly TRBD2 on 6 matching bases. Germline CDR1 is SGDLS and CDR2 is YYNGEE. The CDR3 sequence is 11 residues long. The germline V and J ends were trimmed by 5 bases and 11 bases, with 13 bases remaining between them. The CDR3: CASSVGTEQYF. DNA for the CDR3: TGTGCCAGCAGTGTCGGGACTGAACAGTACTTC.

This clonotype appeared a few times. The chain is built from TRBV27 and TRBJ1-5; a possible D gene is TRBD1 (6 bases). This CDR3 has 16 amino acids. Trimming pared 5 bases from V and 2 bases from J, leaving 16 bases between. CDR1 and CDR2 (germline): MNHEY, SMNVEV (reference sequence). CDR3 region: CASSPITGPGNQPQHF. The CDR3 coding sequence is TGTGCCAGCAGTCCGATTACAGGGCCCGGCAATCAGCCCCAGCATTTT.

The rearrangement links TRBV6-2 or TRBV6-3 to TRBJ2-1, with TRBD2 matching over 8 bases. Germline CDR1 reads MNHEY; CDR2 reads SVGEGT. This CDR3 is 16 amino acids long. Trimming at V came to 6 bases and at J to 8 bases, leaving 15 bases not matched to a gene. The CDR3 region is CASSPRTGTRYDEQFF. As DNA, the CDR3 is TGTGCCAGCAGCCCCCGTACCGGGACTAGATACGATGAGCAGTTCTTC.

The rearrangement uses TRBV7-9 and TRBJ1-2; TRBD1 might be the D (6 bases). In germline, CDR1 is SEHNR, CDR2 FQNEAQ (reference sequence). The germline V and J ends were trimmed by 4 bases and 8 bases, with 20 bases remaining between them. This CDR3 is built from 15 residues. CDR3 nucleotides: TGTGCCAGCAGCTCGTCTCTTTCAGGGGTTGGGGGCTACACCTTC. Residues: CASSSSLSGVGGYTF.